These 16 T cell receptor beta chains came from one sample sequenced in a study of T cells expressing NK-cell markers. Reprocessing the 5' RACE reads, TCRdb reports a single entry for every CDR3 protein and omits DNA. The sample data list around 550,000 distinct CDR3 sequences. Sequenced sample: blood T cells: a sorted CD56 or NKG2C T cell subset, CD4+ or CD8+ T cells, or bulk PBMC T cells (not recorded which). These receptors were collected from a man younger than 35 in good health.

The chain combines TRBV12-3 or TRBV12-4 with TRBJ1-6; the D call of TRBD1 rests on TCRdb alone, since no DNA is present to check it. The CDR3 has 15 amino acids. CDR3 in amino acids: CASSRRDGLNSPLHF.

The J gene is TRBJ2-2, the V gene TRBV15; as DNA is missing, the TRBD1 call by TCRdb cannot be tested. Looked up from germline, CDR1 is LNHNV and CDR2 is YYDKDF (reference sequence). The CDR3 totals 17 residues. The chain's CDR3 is CATSRGALAGITGELFF.

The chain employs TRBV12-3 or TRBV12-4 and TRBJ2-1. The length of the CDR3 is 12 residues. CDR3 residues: CASSSRWDEQFF.

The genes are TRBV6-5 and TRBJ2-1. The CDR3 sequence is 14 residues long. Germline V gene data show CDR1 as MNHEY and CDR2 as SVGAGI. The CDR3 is CASSYSGTHNEQFF.

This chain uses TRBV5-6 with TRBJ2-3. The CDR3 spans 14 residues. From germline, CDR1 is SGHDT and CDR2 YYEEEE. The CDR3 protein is CASSSLARTDTQYF.

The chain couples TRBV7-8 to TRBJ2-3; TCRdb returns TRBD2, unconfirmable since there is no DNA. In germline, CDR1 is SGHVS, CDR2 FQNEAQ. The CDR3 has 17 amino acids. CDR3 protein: CASSSGLAGPSTDTQYF.

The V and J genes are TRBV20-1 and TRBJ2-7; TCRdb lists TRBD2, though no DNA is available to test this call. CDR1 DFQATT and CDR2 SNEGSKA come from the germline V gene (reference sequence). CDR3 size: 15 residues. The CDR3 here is CSARASLAQAYEQYF.

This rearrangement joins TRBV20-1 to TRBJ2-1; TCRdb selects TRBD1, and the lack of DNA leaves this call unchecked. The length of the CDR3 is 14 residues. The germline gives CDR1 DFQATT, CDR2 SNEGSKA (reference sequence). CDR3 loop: CSASRRRLRGEQFF.

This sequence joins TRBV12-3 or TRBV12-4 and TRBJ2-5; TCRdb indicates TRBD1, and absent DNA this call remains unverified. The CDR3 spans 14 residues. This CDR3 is CASSLLGVEETQYF.

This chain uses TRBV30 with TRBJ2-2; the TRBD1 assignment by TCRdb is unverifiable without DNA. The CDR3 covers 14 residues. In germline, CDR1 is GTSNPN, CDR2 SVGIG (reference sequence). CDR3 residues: CAWSPGTHTGELFF. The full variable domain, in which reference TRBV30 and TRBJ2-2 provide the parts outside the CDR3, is SQTIHQWPATLVQPVGSPLSLECTVEGTSNPNLYWYRQAAGRGLQLLFYSVGIGQISSEVPQNLSASRPQDRQFILSSKKLLLSDSGFYLCAWSPGTHTGELFFGEGSRLTVL.

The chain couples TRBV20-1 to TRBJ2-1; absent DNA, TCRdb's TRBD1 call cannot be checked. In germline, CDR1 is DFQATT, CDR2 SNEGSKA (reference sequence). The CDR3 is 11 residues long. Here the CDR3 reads CSALRTGQQFF.

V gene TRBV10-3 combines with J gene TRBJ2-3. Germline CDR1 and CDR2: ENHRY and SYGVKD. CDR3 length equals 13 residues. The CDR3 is CAISEVPSNTQYF.

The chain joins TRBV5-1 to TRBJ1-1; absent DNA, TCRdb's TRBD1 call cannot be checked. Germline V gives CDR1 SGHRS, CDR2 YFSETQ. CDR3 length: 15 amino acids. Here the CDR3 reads CASSLMPGRNTEAFF.

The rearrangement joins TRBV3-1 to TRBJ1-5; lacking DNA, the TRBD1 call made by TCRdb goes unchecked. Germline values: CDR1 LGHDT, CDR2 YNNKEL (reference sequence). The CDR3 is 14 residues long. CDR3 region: CASSRTGDNQPQHF.

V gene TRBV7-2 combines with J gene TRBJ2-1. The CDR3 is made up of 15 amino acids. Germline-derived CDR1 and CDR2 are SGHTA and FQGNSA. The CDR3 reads CASSLDLGTGNEQFF. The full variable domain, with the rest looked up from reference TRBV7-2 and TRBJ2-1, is GAGVSQSPSNKVTEKGKDVELRCDPISGHTALYWYRQSLGQGLEFLIYFQGNSAPDKSGLPSDRFSAERTGGSVSTLTIQRTQQEDSAVYLCASSLDLGTGNEQFFGPGTRLTVL.

CDR3: CATRRQPNEKLFF. The chain links TRBV7-9 to TRBJ1-4. Germline V CDR1 and CDR2: SEHNR, FQNEAQ (reference sequence). This CDR3 has 13 amino acids.